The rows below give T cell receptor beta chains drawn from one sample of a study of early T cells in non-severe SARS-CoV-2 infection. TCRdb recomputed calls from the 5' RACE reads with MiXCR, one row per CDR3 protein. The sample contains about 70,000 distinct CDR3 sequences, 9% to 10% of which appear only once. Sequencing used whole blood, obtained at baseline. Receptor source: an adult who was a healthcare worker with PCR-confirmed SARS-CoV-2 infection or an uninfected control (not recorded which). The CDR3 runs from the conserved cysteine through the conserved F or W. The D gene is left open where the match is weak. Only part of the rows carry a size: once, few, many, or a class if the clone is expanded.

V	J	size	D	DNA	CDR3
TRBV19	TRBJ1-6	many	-	TGTGCCAGTAGTAACCGGGACGGTAATTCACCCCTCCACTTT	CASSNRDGNSPLHF
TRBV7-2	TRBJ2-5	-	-	TGTGCCAGCAGCTTACAGGGCCTAGTGCAAGAGACCCAGTACTTC	CASSLQGLVQETQYF
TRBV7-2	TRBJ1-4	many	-	TGTGCCAGCAGCTTAGGAGGCGAAAAACTGTTTTTT	CASSLGGEKLFF
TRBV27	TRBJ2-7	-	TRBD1	TGTGCCTCCAAATCCGGGACAGGGGCCTACGAGCAGTACTTC	CASKSGTGAYEQYF
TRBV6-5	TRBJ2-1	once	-	TGTGCCAGCAGACTAGGGGGCTCCTACAATGAGCAGTTCTTC	CASRLGGSYNEQFF
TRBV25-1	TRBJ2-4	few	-	TGTGCCAGCAGTGGAGCGGGTATCTGGGAAATTCAGTACTTC	CASSGAGIWEIQYF
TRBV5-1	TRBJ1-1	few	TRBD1	TGCGCCAGCAGCTCGGGACAGGGGAATGAAGCTTTCTTT	CASSSGQGNEAFF
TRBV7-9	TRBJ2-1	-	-	TGTGCCAGCAGCTTAGCGAACTCTAATGAGCAGTTCTTC	CASSLANSNEQFF
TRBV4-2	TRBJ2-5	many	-	TGTGCCAGCAGCCAGGAGGGACGGTTGGGGCAAGAGACCCAGTACTTC	CASSQEGRLGQETQYF
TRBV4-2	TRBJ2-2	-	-	TGTGCCAGCAGCCAAGCCGGGACGGGGAACACCGGGGAGCTGTTTTTT	CASSQAGTGNTGELFF
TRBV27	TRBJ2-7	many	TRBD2	TGTGCCAGCAGTCTAGCGGGATACGAGCAGTACTTC	CASSLAGYEQYF
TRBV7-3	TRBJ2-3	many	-	TGTGCCAGCAGCACGGCTCTGGCTAACTCAGATACGCAGTATTTT	CASSTALANSDTQYF
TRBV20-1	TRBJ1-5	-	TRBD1	TGCAGTACCGCAACAGGGGCTAGCAATCAGCCCCAGCATTTT	CSTATGASNQPQHF
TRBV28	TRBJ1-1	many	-	TGTGCCAGCAGTTTGCCAAACCTTAACACTGAAGCTTTCTTT	CASSLPNLNTEAFF
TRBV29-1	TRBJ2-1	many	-	TGCAGCGTTGAGTCCGACGGTGAGCAGTTCTTC	CSVESDGEQFF
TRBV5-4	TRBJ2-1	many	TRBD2	TGTGCCAGCAGTCCGGGACTAGCGAGGGAGAATGAGCAGTTCTTC	CASSPGLARENEQFF
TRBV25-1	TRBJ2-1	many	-	TGTGCCAGCAGTGAATATAATTCCCCCAAATCTGGTGAGCAGTTCTTC	CASSEYNSPKSGEQFF
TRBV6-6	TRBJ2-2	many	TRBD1	TGTGCCAGCAGAACTGGGACAGCAAAGAACACCGGGGAGCTGTTTTTT	CASRTGTAKNTGELFF
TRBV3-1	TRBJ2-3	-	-	TGTGCCAGCAGCCGTAAGGGGCAAGATACGCAGTATTTT	CASSRKGQDTQYF
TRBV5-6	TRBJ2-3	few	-	TGTGCCAGCAGCCCGGGACCGGTCACAGATACGCAGTATTTT	CASSPGPVTDTQYF
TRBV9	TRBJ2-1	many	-	TGTGCCAGCAGCCCGAGGGTAGATAGCAATGAGCAGTTCTTC	CASSPRVDSNEQFF
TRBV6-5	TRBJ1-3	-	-	TGTGCCAGACCACTAGGAAACACCATATATTTT	CARPLGNTIYF
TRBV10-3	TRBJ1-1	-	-	TGTGCCATCAGTGACCCCTTCACTGAAGCTTTCTTT	CAISDPFTEAFF
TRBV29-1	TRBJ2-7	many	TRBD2	TGCAGCGTTGCTGGTTCAGTCGGGAGCGGGATCGAGCAGTACTTC	CSVAGSVGSGIEQYF
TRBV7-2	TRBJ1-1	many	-	TGTGCCAGCAGCTTAGTGGCGCAGGGATACATGAACACTGAAGCTTTCTTT	CASSLVAQGYMNTEAFF
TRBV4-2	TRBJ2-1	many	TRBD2	TGTGCCAGCAGCCTGGGGACTAGCGCCTACAATGAGCAGTTCTTC	CASSLGTSAYNEQFF
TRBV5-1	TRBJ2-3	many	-	TGCGCCAGCAGCTTGGACGGAAGAGGAGGGTCCACAGATACGCAGTATTTT	CASSLDGRGGSTDTQYF
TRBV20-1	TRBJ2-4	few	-	TGCAGTGCTAGCCAGAGGAGTGGCATTCAGTACTTC	CSASQRSGIQYF
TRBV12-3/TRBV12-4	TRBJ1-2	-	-	TGTGCCAGCAGCAGGGATGGCTATGGCTACACCTTC	CASSRDGYGYTF
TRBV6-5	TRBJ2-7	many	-	TGTGCCAGCAGTAGGGCGGTAGCCTACGAGCAGTACTTC	CASSRAVAYEQYF
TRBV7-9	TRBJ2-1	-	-	TGTGCCAGCAGCTCCTATGCGGGGGCTGACAATGAGCAGTTCTTC	CASSSYAGADNEQFF
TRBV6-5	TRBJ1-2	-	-	TGTGCCAGCAGGCCCGACGTTCCAGGAGGCTACACCTTC	CASRPDVPGGYTF
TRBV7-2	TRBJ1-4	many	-	TGTGCCAGCAGCTTAGAATTGTCACCGGACCCTGTTAATGAAAAACTGTTTTTT	CASSLELSPDPVNEKLFF
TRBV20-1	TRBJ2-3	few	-	TGCAGTGCTGTCGGGCTGACCGCAGATACGCAGTATTTT	CSAVGLTADTQYF
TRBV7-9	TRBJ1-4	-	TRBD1	TGTGCCAACAGCCCCGACAGGGGCAATGAAAAACTGTTTTTT	CANSPDRGNEKLFF
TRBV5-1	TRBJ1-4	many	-	TGCGCCAGCAGCTTGGCGCCCGCTAATGAAAAACTGTTTTTT	CASSLAPANEKLFF
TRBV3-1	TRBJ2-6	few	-	TGTGCCAGCAGCCCCCCTGGGGCCAACGTCCTGACTTTC	CASSPPGANVLTF
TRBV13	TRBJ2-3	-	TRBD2	TGTGCCAGCAGCTTAGAGGGACTATCGGTCCTTGGTACGCAGTATTTT	CASSLEGLSVLGTQYF
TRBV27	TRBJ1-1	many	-	TGTGCCAGCAGCCGACTCACAGGGAATGAAGCTTTCTTT	CASSRLTGNEAFF
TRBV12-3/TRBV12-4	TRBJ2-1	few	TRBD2	TGTGCCAGCAGGGTCGTTCCAGCGGGAGGGTTAGTAAACAATGAGCAGTTCTTC	CASRVVPAGGLVNNEQFF
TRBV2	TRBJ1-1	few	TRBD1	TGTGCCAGCAGTGAGACAGGGCTTTATGACACTGAAGCTTTCTTT	CASSETGLYDTEAFF
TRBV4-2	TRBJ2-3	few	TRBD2	TGTGCCAGCAGCCAAGATGGACTTAGCGGGCCGACAGATACGCAGTATTTT	CASSQDGLSGPTDTQYF
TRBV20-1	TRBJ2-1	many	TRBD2	TGCAGTGCTAGCATGGGGCTAGCGGGAGGTTACAATGAGCAGTTCTTC	CSASMGLAGGYNEQFF
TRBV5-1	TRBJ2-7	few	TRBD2	TGCGCCAGCAGCTTGGGACTAGCGGGAGGGGGCGAGCAGTACTTC	CASSLGLAGGGEQYF
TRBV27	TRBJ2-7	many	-	TGTGCCAGCAGTTGGACCCAGGTGGCCCCGTCCTACGAGCAGTACTTC	CASSWTQVAPSYEQYF
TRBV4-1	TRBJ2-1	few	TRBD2	TGCGCCAGCAGCCAAGAATGGTTAGCGGGAGCACCCGAGCAGTTCTTC	CASSQEWLAGAPEQFF
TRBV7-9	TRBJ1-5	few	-	TGTGCCAGCAGCTTAGGGGCCAATCAGCCCCAGCATTTT	CASSLGANQPQHF
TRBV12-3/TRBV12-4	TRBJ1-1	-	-	TGTGCCAGCAGTTTAGTCGGTCTCTATCCGGCAGCTTTCTTT	CASSLVGLYPAAFF
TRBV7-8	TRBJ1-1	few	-	TGTGCCAGCAGCTTAGCCGCCCCGGAGTTTGAAGCTTTCTTT	CASSLAAPEFEAFF
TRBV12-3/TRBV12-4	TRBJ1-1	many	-	TGTGCCAGCAGTTTAGAGGGTTCTAACACTGAAGCTTTCTTT	CASSLEGSNTEAFF